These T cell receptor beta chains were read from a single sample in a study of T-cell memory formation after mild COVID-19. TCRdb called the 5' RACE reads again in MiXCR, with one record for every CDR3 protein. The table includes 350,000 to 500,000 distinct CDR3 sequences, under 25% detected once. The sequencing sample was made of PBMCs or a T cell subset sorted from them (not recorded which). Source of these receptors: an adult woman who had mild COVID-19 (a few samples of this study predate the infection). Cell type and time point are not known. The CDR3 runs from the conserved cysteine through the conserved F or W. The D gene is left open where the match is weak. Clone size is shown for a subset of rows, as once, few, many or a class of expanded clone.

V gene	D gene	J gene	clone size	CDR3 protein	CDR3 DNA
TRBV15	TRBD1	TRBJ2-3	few	CATSSTSRGHPTDTQYF	TGTGCCACCAGCAGCACGAGCAGGGGGCACCCCACAGATACGCAGTATTTT
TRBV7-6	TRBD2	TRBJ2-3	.	CASSLAASGSSTDTQYF	TGTGCCAGCAGCTTAGCGGCTAGCGGATCTAGCACAGATACGCAGTATTTT
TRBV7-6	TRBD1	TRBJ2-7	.	CASRSPETGIYEQYF	TGTGCCAGCAGATCGCCCGAGACAGGGATATACGAGCAGTACTTC
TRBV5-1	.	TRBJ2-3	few	CASSLVGQGSPDTQYF	TGCGCCAGCAGCTTGGTAGGGCAGGGAAGCCCAGATACGCAGTATTTT
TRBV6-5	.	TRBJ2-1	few	CAATGELGNEQFF	TGTGCCGCAACGGGCGAACTAGGCAATGAGCAGTTCTTC
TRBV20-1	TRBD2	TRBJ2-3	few	CSARGSGLAGGDTQYF	TGCAGTGCTAGAGGCTCGGGACTAGCGGGTGGGGATACGCAGTATTTT
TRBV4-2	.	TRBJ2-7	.	CASSQGRTGRAYEQYF	TGTGCCAGCAGCCAAGGGAGGACAGGGAGGGCCTACGAGCAGTACTTC
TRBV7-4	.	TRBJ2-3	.	CASSTQTGNNSTDTQYF	TGTGCCAGCAGCACCCAGACAGGAAATAATAGCACAGATACGCAGTATTTT
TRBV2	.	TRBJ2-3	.	CASSEALTDTQYF	TGTGCCAGCAGTGAAGCGCTAACAGATACGCAGTATTTT
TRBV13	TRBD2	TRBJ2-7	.	CASSLGPAGVEGEQYF	TGTGCCAGCAGCTTAGGCCCAGCGGGAGTAGAAGGCGAGCAGTACTTC
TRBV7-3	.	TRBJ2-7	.	CASSSNRVGGEQYF	TGTGCCAGCAGCTCCAACCGGGTCGGCGGCGAGCAGTACTTC
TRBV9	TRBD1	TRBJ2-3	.	CASSRQGRADTQYF	TGTGCCAGCAGTAGACAGGGGCGCGCAGATACGCAGTATTTT
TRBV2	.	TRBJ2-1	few	CANTGTSGENEQFF	TGTGCCAACACTGGGACGTCAGGGGAGAATGAGCAGTTCTTC
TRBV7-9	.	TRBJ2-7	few	CASSPLVRGPFYEQYF	TGTGCCAGCAGCCCATTGGTCAGGGGACCCTTCTACGAGCAGTACTTC
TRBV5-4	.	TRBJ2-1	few	CASSSAGAVYNEQFF	TGTGCCAGCAGCTCTGCAGGGGCCGTTTACAATGAGCAGTTCTTC
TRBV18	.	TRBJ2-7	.	CASSPNQRGDYEQYF	TGTGCCAGCTCACCAAATCAAAGGGGGGACTACGAGCAGTACTTC
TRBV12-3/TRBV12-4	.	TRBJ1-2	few	CASSLGWDVTTTYYGYTF	TGTGCCAGCAGTTTAGGGTGGGACGTTACCACCACCTACTATGGCTACACCTTC